This T cell receptor (beta chain) came from a study of OX40 agonist ivuxolimab in advanced cancers. The wider study: Patients were treated with ivuxolimab, an agonistic anti-OX40 (CD134) antibody. Six ivuxolimab dose levels, 0.01 to 10 mg/kg, were given intravenously every 2 weeks.

General study results and limits: There were, on average, more expanded clones in CD8+ T cells than in CD4+. Among the nonresponders, some also had low normalized T-cell clonal expansion.

The repertoire was sequenced with immunoSEQ multiplex PCR; TCRdb's copy has only in-frame clones and lacks some. The table has 95,000 to 150,000 clones, 80% to 90% seen once. To note about this clone: Its target is not known.

Trimming took off 4 bases at V and 2 bases at J, with 10 bases between the two ends. Germline V gives CDR1 MNHEY, CDR2 SMNVEV (reference sequence). The CDR3 consists of 14 residues. The chain links TRBV27 to TRBJ2-3, with no clear D. The sample was CD4+ or CD8+ T cells sorted from blood, taken in a trial of the OX40 agonist ivuxolimab. This clonotype was obtained from an adult with an advanced solid tumor such as melanoma, head and neck, liver or kidney cancer. CDR3 bases: TGTGCCAGCAGTTCCGCATGGGCCACAGATACGCAGTATTTT. It is translated as CASSSAWATDTQYF.